A single T cell receptor (beta chain) is shown here with its context. Its target is unknown. Sequenced by immunoSEQ multiplex PCR; TCRdb stores in-frame clones only, minus some. The data show about 34,000 clones, less than 90% seen once. This CDR3 comprises 21 residues. Germline CDR1 LGHNT, CDR2 FRNRAP. V was shortened by 5 bases and J by 3 bases, with 32 bases between the two germline ends. The data stem from a study of regulatory dendritic cells for organ transplantation. Study-wide points: Of resting T cell subsets, memory CD8+ had the most alloreactive clonotypes. Between individuals, the alloreactive memory CD8+ T cell pool differed considerably.

Sequencing was carried out using naive CD4+ T cells from blood. Sample subset: CD45RA+ naive T cells. The V and J genes are TRBV12-5 and TRBJ1-3, with D tentatively TRBD1 (5 bases). The receptor was derived from a human donor in good health. CDR3: CASGLGPGRGFYPGYGNTIYF. CDR3 sequence (DNA): TGTGCTAGTGGTCTCGGCCCGGGACGGGGGTTTTATCCTGGGTATGGAAACACCATATATTTT. Full variable domain (rest looked up from reference TRBV12-5 and TRBJ1-3): DARVTQTPRHKVTEMGQEVTMRCQPILGHNTVFWYRQTMMQGLELLAYFRNRAPLDDSGMPKDRFSAEMPDATLATLKIQPSEPRDSAVYFCASGLGPGRGFYPGYGNTIYFGEGSWLTVV.